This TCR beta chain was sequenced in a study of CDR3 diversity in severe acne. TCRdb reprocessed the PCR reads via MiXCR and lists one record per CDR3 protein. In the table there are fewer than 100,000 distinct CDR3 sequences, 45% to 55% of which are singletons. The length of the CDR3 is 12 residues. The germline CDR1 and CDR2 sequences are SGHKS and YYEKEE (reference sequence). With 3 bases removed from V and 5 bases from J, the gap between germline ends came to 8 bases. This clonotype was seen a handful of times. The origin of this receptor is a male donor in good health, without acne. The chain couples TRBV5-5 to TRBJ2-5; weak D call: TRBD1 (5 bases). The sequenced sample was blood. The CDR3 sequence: CASSWGQETQYF. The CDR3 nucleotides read TGTGCCAGCAGCTGGGGCCAGGAGACCCAGTACTTC.